This T cell receptor beta chain was recorded in a study of cytomegalovirus exposure and HLA in healthy donors. Study-level findings and limits: According to reports, the classifier identified cytomegalovirus status with high specificity and sensitivity. The majority of TCR sequences were rare, yet some public TCRs appeared in many donors.

Regarding this clone: The antigen remains unidentified.

Sequenced by immunoSEQ multiplex PCR; TCRdb stores in-frame clones only, minus some. The table shows 50,000 to 65,000 clones, with roughly nine tenths occurring only once. The CDR3 length is 16 residues. Trimming pared 2 bases from V and 1 base from J, leaving 15 bases between. Per the germline V gene, CDR1 is MNHEY and CDR2 is SVGAGI. Sequenced material: PBMCs. V and J are TRBV6-5 and TRBJ2-7; perhaps TRBD1 as D (6 bases). The sequence was collected from a woman between 18 and 29 years old in good health and CMV-seropositive. In nucleotides, the CDR3 is TGTGCCAGCAGTTACACTACAGGGTACGCTTCCTACGAGCAGTACTTC. The encoded protein is CASSYTTGYASYEQYF.